What follows are 24 T cell receptor beta chains derived from one specimen sequenced in a study of T cells in Graves' hyperthyroidism and ophthalmopathy. TCR beta CDR3 sequences were amplified from RNA transcripts. First-round RT-PCR targeting the TCR CDR3 was performed with the HTBI primer set. TCRdb processed the multiplex PCR reads anew with MiXCR; each CDR3 protein has one entry. The table shows under 400,000 distinct CDR3 sequences, with around 25% occurring only once. Material: blood. The receptors shown here come from a man aged 45 to 65 with Graves' hyperthyroidism.

V is TRBV6-1 and J is TRBJ2-5; 8 nucleotides line up with TRBD2. Germline CDR1 is MNHNS and CDR2 is SASEGT. CDR3 length: 13 residues. The J segment lost 5 bases and the V segment lost 6 bases, leaving 5 bases of the junction unmatched. CDR3 residues: CASRGRGEETQYF. The CDR3 DNA reads as TGTGCCAGCAGGGGGCGGGGGGAGGAGACCCAGTACTTC.

This rearrangement joins TRBV20-1 to TRBJ2-1, with TRBD1 as a possible D gene (6 bases). Trimming left V 1 base short and J 9 bases short, with 22 bases between. Germline loops: CDR1 DFQATT, CDR2 SNEGSKA (reference sequence). CDR3 length: 16 residues. The CDR3 loop is CSARGLLAGERGEQFF. DNA for the CDR3: TGCAGTGCTAGAGGGCTCCTGGCAGGGGAAAGGGGTGAGCAGTTCTTC.

This chain joins TRBV20-1 and TRBJ1-1, with D possibly being TRBD1 (5 bases). The V and J ends lost 0 bases and 4 bases respectively, with 12 bases between them. CDR3 length equals 14 residues. Germline loops: CDR1 DFQATT, CDR2 SNEGSKA (reference sequence). For the CDR3, the DNA is TGCAGTGCTAGAGAGGCCAGGGTGGTCACTGAAGCTTTCTTT. This gives the protein CSAREARVVTEAFF.

J is TRBJ1-4 and V is TRBV5-1, with 7 bases identical to TRBD1. V gave up 4 bases and J gave up 4 bases; unmatched junction bases: 7. Germline CDR1 is SGHRS and CDR2 is YFSETQ. CDR3 length: 15 amino acids. CDR3 sequence (DNA): TGCGCCAGCAGCCTGGATGCAGGGGGTAATGAAAAACTGTTTTTT. It is translated as CASSLDAGGNEKLFF. Full variable domain (remainder filled in from reference TRBV5-1 and TRBJ1-4): KAGVTQTPRYLIKTRGQQVTLSCSPISGHRSVSWYQQTPGQGLQFLFEYFSETQRNKGNFPGRFSGRQFSNSRSEMNVSTLELGDSALYLCASSLDAGGNEKLFFGSGTQLSVL.

This clonotype was found a few times. The chain joins TRBV20-1 to TRBJ1-1; 7 bases agree with TRBD1. CDR1 is DFQATT and CDR2 is SNEGSKA in the germline V gene (reference sequence). The length of the CDR3 is 15 residues. The junction had 11 bases not matched to a gene; V was cut back by 4 bases and J by 3 bases. CDR3 sequence: CSAKGTARADTEAFF. The DNA of the CDR3 is TGCAGTGCTAAAGGGACAGCGAGGGCGGACACTGAAGCTTTCTTT.

This clonotype has a handful of counts. The V gene is TRBV11-2, the J gene TRBJ2-1; D is uncertain. Per germline, CDR1 SGHAT and CDR2 FQNNGV. The CDR3 is 15 amino acids. V was clipped by 0 bases and J by 2 bases, with 8 bases between them. The CDR3 is CASSLDTGTYNEQFF. CDR3 DNA: TGTGCCAGCAGCTTAGACACTGGAACCTACAATGAGCAGTTCTTC.

The chain employs TRBV30 and TRBJ2-5, with D tentatively TRBD1 (5 bases). The DNA end is a closer match to TRBJ2-1, so the J assignment may be wrong. This CDR3 contains 13 residues. CDR1 and CDR2 (germline): GTSNPN, SVGIG (reference sequence). The CDR3 loop reads CAWGRQLQETQFF. The CDR3 coding sequence is TGTGCCTGGGGTAGACAGCTCCAAGAGACCCAGTTCTTC.

This chain connects TRBV5-4 to TRBJ1-1; 9 positions match TRBD1. Germline V CDR1 and CDR2: SGHNT, YYREEE (reference sequence). The V segment lost 0 bases and the J segment 3 bases; nucleotides outside the gene matches: 9. The CDR3 runs 17 residues. For the CDR3, the DNA is TGTGCCAGCAGCTTGGCCGGTATAACAGGGGGCCACACTGAAGCTTTCTTT. It specifies CASSLAGITGGHTEAFF.

The J gene is TRBJ2-3, the V gene TRBV11-2, with 9 bases lining up with TRBD1. Germline V gives CDR1 SGHAT, CDR2 FQNNGV. The J segment lost 4 bases and the V segment lost 3 bases, leaving 2 bases of the junction unmatched. This CDR3 contains 14 residues. CDR3 DNA: TGTGCCAGCAGCTTCGACAGGGGGGCAGATACGCAGTATTTT. Its translation is CASSFDRGADTQYF. The full variable domain, completed using reference TRBV11-2 and TRBJ2-3, is EAGVAQSPRYKIIEKRQSVAFWCNPISGHATLYWYQQILGQGPKLLIQFQNNGVVDDSQLPKDRFSAERLKGVDSTLKIQPAKLEDSAVYLCASSFDRGADTQYFGPGTRLTVL.

The rearrangement uses TRBV12-3 or TRBV12-4 and TRBJ1-4; D remains ambiguous. Between the trimmed V and J ends, which lost 10 bases and 8 bases, there was a span of 17 bases. CDR3 length: 13 amino acids. CDR3 nucleotides: TGTGCCACCTCATTCGGGGTTAGGGAAAAACTGTTTTTT. Encoded protein: CATSFGVREKLFF.

In this sample, this clonotype turned up many times. The rearrangement links TRBV7-6 to TRBJ2-1, with TRBD2 matching over 9 bases. There are 17 residues in the CDR3. V dropped 3 bases and J dropped 7; count of bases not matched to a gene: 13. CDR1 is SGHVS and CDR2 is FNYEAQ in the germline V gene. CDR3 loop: CASSFGGGVRGQNEQFF. The CDR3 nucleotides read TGTGCCAGCAGCTTTGGCGGGGGGGTCAGGGGACAGAATGAGCAGTTCTTC.

In its sample, this clonotype was seen many times. The chain couples TRBV3-1 to TRBJ2-1; D may be TRBD1 (6 bases). In germline, CDR1 is LGHDT, CDR2 YNNKEL (reference sequence). The CDR3 extends over 14 amino acids. V shed 2 bases and J shed 5 bases, with 10 bases lying between them. CDR3 nucleotide sequence: TGTGCCAGCAGCCAACCCGGGGACAACAATGAGCAGTTCTTC. Translating it yields CASSQPGDNNEQFF.

This clonotype was seen more than once but under ten times. The J gene is TRBJ2-7, the V gene TRBV5-1; D perhaps matches TRBD2 (6 bases). The CDR3 length is 16 residues. Germline CDR1 SGHRS, CDR2 YFSETQ. Trimming took 0 bases from V and 3 from J, leaving 16 bases between them. This CDR3 reads CASSLGPRESGYEQYF. In DNA, the CDR3 is TGCGCCAGCAGCTTGGGCCCTCGGGAGTCGGGCTACGAGCAGTACTTC.

The chain is built from TRBV20-1 and TRBJ2-7; TRBD1 aligns across 10 bases. This CDR3 has 13 amino acids. J was trimmed by 4 bases and V by 5 bases; bases with no gene match: 5. Germline V CDR1 and CDR2: DFQATT, SNEGSKA (reference sequence). Here the CDR3 reads CSAFGQGVYEQYF. The CDR3, as DNA: TGCAGTGCTTTCGGACAGGGGGTATACGAGCAGTACTTC.

This clonotype occurred a few times. The rearrangement uses TRBV6-5 and TRBJ2-7; D perhaps matches TRBD2 (6 bases). This CDR3 contains 19 residues. With 1 base removed from V and 1 base from J, the gap between germline ends came to 23 bases. Germline values: CDR1 MNHEY, CDR2 SVGAGI. CDR3 protein: CASSYLPPGLPRRSYEQYF. The CDR3, as DNA: TGTGCCAGCAGTTACTTACCGCCGGGACTCCCACGACGATCCTACGAGCAGTACTTC.

Many counts were recorded for this clonotype. The rearrangement uses TRBV12-3 or TRBV12-4 and TRBJ2-7; TRBD2 agrees at 11 bases. The trim removed 5 bases at V and 3 bases at J, leaving 9 bases unmatched. This CDR3 spans 16 amino acids. In DNA form, the CDR3 reads TGTGCCAGCAGTACCCAACCGGGACTAGCGGTCTACGAGCAGTACTTC. Protein: CASSTQPGLAVYEQYF.

The chain recombines TRBV5-1 with TRBJ1-1; D is undetermined. The CDR3 is made up of 13 amino acids. V was trimmed by 0 bases and J by 7 bases, leaving 10 bases between them. CDR1 and CDR2 (germline): SGHRS, YFSETQ. Here the CDR3 DNA reads TGCGCCAGCAGCTTGGGAGGGAGATATGAAGCTTTCTTT. It yields the protein CASSLGGRYEAFF.

The J gene is TRBJ1-4, the V gene TRBV12-3 or TRBV12-4, with D unresolved. This CDR3 has 17 residues. V was cut by 3 bases and J by 4 bases, with 18 bases left in between. CDR3 in DNA: TGTGCCAGCAGTTTTTCGTTAGGGTGGCAAGTTAATGAAAAACTGTTTTTT. It encodes CASSFSLGWQVNEKLFF.

This clonotype was detected a few times. The chain combines TRBV5-1 with TRBJ2-5; no clear D gene. The CDR3 has 14 residues. The germline gives CDR1 SGHRS, CDR2 YFSETQ. The V gene lost 0 bases and the J gene lost 3 bases, with 9 bases spanning the gap. The CDR3 DNA follows: TGCGCCAGCAGCTTGGGACCCACCAAAGAGACCCAGTACTTC. As protein: CASSLGPTKETQYF.

This clonotype came up a few times. The chain couples TRBV12-3 or TRBV12-4 to TRBJ1-4, with 8 bases matching TRBD1. The CDR3 totals 14 residues. Trimming took 5 bases from V and 4 from J; bases not matched to a gene: 3. This chain's CDR3 is CASSRDRSNEKLFF. The CDR3 DNA sequence: TGTGCCAGCAGTAGGGACAGGAGTAATGAAAAACTGTTTTTT.

This chain connects TRBV5-6 to TRBJ1-2, with TRBD1 matching over 11 bases. The V gene end was trimmed by 4 bases and the J gene end by 7 bases; junction bases not matched to a gene: 6. CDR3 length: 14 amino acids. Germline CDR1 and CDR2: SGHDT and YYEEEE. The CDR3 DNA sequence: TGTGCCAGCAGCCCCGGACAGGGGGCTGGTGGCTACACCTTC. It yields the protein CASSPGQGAGGYTF. Looking up the rest from reference TRBV5-6 and TRBJ1-2 gives the full variable domain: DAGVTQSPTHLIKTRGQQVTLRCSPKSGHDTVSWYQQALGQGPQFIFQYYEEEERQRGNFPDRFSGHQFPNYSSELNVNALLLGDSALYLCASSPGQGAGGYTFGSGTRLTVV.

This chain uses TRBV3-1 with TRBJ1-6, with no clear D. This CDR3 has 14 amino acids. Germline CDR1 reads LGHDT; CDR2 reads YNNKEL (reference sequence). The V gene lost 0 bases and the J gene lost 10 bases, with 10 bases spanning the gap. CDR3 in amino acids: CASSQDRRESPLHF. CDR3 nucleotides: TGTGCCAGCAGCCAAGATCGGAGGGAGTCACCCCTCCACTTT. The variable domain in full, with the rest retrieved from reference TRBV3-1 and TRBJ1-6, is DTAVSQTPKYLVTQMGNDKSIKCEQNLGHDTMYWYKQDSKKFLKIMFSYNNKELIINETVPNRFSPKSPDKAHLNLHINSLELGDSAVYFCASSQDRRESPLHFGNGTRLTVT.

This rearrangement joins TRBV19 to TRBJ1-3, with 9 bases aligning to TRBD1. CDR3 length: 17 amino acids. Germline CDR1 and CDR2: LNHDA and SQIVND (reference sequence). The junction had 12 bases not matched to a gene; V was cut back by 5 bases and J by 4 bases. This CDR3 is CASSPGTGSTAGNTIYF. The CDR3 bases are TGTGCCAGTAGTCCCGGGACAGGGAGTACGGCAGGAAACACCATATATTTT.

About this clonotype: At one boundary the junction diverges from the germline segment, which might be a read error. The rearrangement uses TRBV7-2 and TRBJ2-7; TRBD2 matches at 10 bases. Germline loops: CDR1 SGHTA, CDR2 FQGNSA. This CDR3 has 17 residues. CDR3 coding DNA: TGCGCCAGCAGCTCAGGACTAGCGGTTTCGCACTCCTACGAGCAGTACTTC. The encoded protein is CASSSGLAVSHSYEQYF. The full variable domain, rest sourced from reference TRBV7-2 and TRBJ2-7, is GAGVSQSPSNKVTEKGKDVELRCDPISGHTALYWYRQSLGQGLEFLIYFQGNSAPDKSGLPSDRFSAERTGGSVSTLTIQRTQQEDSAVYLCASSSGLAVSHSYEQYFGPGTRLTVT.